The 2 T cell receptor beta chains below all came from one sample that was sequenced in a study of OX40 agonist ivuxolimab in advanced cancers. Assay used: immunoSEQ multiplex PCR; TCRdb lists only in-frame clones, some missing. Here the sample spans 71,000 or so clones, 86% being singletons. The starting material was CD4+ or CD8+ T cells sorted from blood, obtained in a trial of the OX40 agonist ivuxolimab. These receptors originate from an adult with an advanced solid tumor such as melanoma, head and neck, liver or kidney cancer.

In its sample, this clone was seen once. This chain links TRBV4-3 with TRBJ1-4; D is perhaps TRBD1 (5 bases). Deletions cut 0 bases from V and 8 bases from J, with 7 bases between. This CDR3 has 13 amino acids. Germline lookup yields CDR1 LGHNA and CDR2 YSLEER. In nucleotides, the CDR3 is TGCGCCAGCAGCCAAGAACGGGGGGAAAAACTGTTTTTT. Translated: CASSQERGEKLFF.

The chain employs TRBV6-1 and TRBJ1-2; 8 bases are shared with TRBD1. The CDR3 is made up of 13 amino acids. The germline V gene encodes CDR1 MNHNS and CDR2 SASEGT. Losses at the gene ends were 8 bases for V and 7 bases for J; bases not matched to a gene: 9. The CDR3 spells CASGLTGDTGYTF. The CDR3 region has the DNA TGTGCCAGCGGACTGACAGGGGATACTGGCTACACCTTC.